Each of the 26 T cell receptor beta chains below was sequenced from the same sample in a study of shared clonotypes between healthy human individuals. The data were produced by immunoSEQ multiplex PCR, yet TCRdb's version contains in-frame clones alone and is incomplete. In the table there are 400,000 or so clones, about 96% of which are singletons. Source material: memory CD8+ T cells sorted from blood. Subset in this sample: CD45RO+ cells pooled with CCR7-negative TemRA cells. The receptors here all came from a man aged 25 to 40 in good health.

The CDR3 here is CASSLEGARTAEAFF. DNA for the CDR3: TGTGCCAGCAGTTTAGAGGGAGCTAGGACGGCTGAAGCTTTCTTT. The chain carries TRBV27 and TRBJ1-1; D gene ambiguous. This CDR3 has 15 residues. V was cut by 2 bases and J by 6 bases, with 16 bases left in between. Germline V gives CDR1 MNHEY, CDR2 SMNVEV (reference sequence).

The chain has TRBV18 and TRBJ1-2; D unclear. The V end lost 6 bases, the J end lost 2 bases, and 13 bases lay between the germline ends. The CDR3 loop spans 14 amino acids. CDR1 KGHSH and CDR2 LQKENI come from the germline V gene. CDR3 protein: CASSSSGPNYGYTF. The CDR3 DNA follows: TGTGCCAGCTCTTCCAGCGGGCCGAACTATGGCTACACCTTC.

This clone has only one observation. The CDR3 DNA reads as TGTGCCTGGAGTGATGGGGGAGGGCCAGGCGAGCAGTACTTC. Amino acids: CAWSDGGGPGEQYF. The genes are TRBV30 and TRBJ2-7; TRBD2 matches 7 bases. J lost 6 bases, V lost 1 base, and 9 bases had no gene match. Germline CDR1 GTSNPN, CDR2 SVGIG (reference sequence). This CDR3 region has 14 residues.

The rearrangement links TRBV15 to TRBJ2-7; 7 nucleotides match TRBD1. V dropped 5 bases and J dropped 0; count of bases not matched to a gene: 1. The CDR3 consists of 13 residues. The germline CDR1 and CDR2 sequences are LNHNV and YYDKDF (reference sequence). This CDR3 reads CATSEGASYEQYF. Written as DNA, the CDR3 is TGTGCCACCAGCGAGGGGGCCTCCTACGAGCAGTACTTC.

The chain has TRBV6-6 and TRBJ1-5; the D is unclear. This CDR3 has 12 amino acids. The germline CDR1 and CDR2 sequences are MNHNY and SVGAGI (reference sequence). Trimming removed 3 bases at V and 6 bases at J, with 6 bases between. The CDR3 here is CASSYWVQPQHF. In DNA form, the CDR3 reads TGTGCCAGCAGTTATTGGGTTCAGCCCCAGCATTTT.

The V gene is TRBV5-1, the J gene TRBJ2-7; D is undetermined. The germline V and J ends were trimmed by 1 base and 7 bases, with 12 bases remaining between them. The CDR3 length is 13 residues. Germline V gene sequence: CDR1 SGHRS, CDR2 YFSETQ. The CDR3 DNA follows: TGCGCCAGCAGCTTGCCGGGCGGCTGGGAGCAGTACTTC. This gives the protein CASSLPGGWEQYF.

The chain recombines TRBV6-5 with TRBJ1-2; D is uncertain. The germline V and J ends were trimmed by 4 bases and 4 bases, with 10 bases remaining between them. This CDR3 spans 13 amino acids. Per germline, CDR1 MNHEY and CDR2 SVGAGI. The CDR3 reads CASSLGPSYGYTF. CDR3 in DNA: TGTGCCAGCAGTTTAGGCCCCAGCTATGGCTACACCTTC.

This clone came up once. This chain connects TRBV11-2 to TRBJ2-1, with 11 bases lining up with TRBD2. Per germline, CDR1 SGHAT and CDR2 FQNNGV. This CDR3 contains 14 residues. V gave up 3 bases and J gave up 10 bases; unmatched junction bases: 5. The CDR3: CASSFTSGSNEQFF. CDR3 nucleotide sequence: TGTGCCAGCAGCTTTACTAGCGGGAGCAACGAGCAGTTCTTC.

In its sample, this clone was seen once. The chain employs TRBV28 and TRBJ1-5, with 7 bases aligning to TRBD1. The CDR3 covers 18 residues. Trimming cost V 6 bases and J 0 bases; bases outside gene matches: 14. CDR1 and CDR2 (germline): MDHEN, SYDVKM. The CDR3: CASSLNKGAIYSNQPQHF. Here the CDR3 DNA reads TGTGCCAGCAGCCTTAACAAGGGGGCGATTTATAGCAATCAGCCCCAGCATTTT.

This chain joins TRBV11-2 and TRBJ1-5, with 8 bases fitting TRBD1. This CDR3 spans 15 amino acids. The V segment lost 3 bases and the J segment 4 bases; nucleotides outside the gene matches: 5. CDR1 is SGHAT and CDR2 is FQNNGV in the germline V gene. CDR3 nucleotide sequence: TGTGCCAGCAGCTTGGGAAGGGACAGGAATCAGCCCCAGCATTTT. Its protein product is CASSLGRDRNQPQHF.

The chain carries TRBV6-4 and TRBJ2-3; TRBD2 agrees at 14 bases. The junction had 4 bases not matched to a gene; V was cut back by 4 bases and J by 4 bases. The germline V gene encodes CDR1 MRHNA and CDR2 SNTAGT. This CDR3 has 16 residues. The CDR3 coding sequence is TGTGCCAGCAGTGCATCGACTAGCGGGAGGGCAGATACGCAGTATTTT. Protein: CASSASTSGRADTQYF.

This chain connects TRBV9 to TRBJ2-1; the D is unclear. Germline CDR1 is SGDLS and CDR2 is YYNGEE. The germline V and J ends were trimmed by 4 bases and 8 bases, with 13 bases remaining between them. The CDR3 length is 13 residues. The CDR3 spells CASSPATQDEQFF. The DNA of the CDR3 is TGTGCCAGCAGCCCCGCAACTCAGGATGAGCAGTTCTTC. The complete variable domain, with remaining parts taken from reference TRBV9 and TRBJ2-1, reads DSGVTQTPKHLITATGQRVTLRCSPRSGDLSVYWYQQSLDQGLQFLIQYYNGEERAKGNILERFSAQQFPDLHSELNLSSLELGDSALYFCASSPATQDEQFFGPGTRLTVL.

This chain links TRBV5-1 with TRBJ2-3; TRBD2 aligns across 10 bases. The V gene's germline CDR1 is SGHRS and CDR2 YFSETQ. The V and J ends lost 0 bases and 4 bases, in that order; junction bases with no gene match: 5. CDR3 length: 16 residues. The CDR3 nucleotides are TGCGCCAGCAGCTTGGAGCGGGGGGGACCCCCAGATACGCAGTATTTT. This gives the protein CASSLERGGPPDTQYF.

The chain links TRBV5-4 to TRBJ2-3; no clear D. Germline V gene data show CDR1 as SGHNT and CDR2 as YYREEE (reference sequence). The CDR3 has 12 amino acids. Trimming left V 3 bases short and J 1 base short, with 3 bases between. In nucleotides, the CDR3 is TGTGCCAGCAGCTGGGGCACAGATACGCAGTATTTT. It yields the protein CASSWGTDTQYF.

This sequence joins TRBV5-8 and TRBJ2-1, with a tentative D call TRBD2 (5 bases). The CDR3 is 17 residues long. Germline V lookup: CDR1 SGHTS, CDR2 YDEGEE. V shed 2 bases and J shed 3 bases, with 18 bases lying between them. CDR3 sequence (DNA): TGTGCCAGCAGCTTAAGGACTTCTAGCCCAATCTACAATGAGCAGTTCTTC. It specifies CASSLRTSSPIYNEQFF.

The chain carries TRBV11-2 and TRBJ2-5; 8 nucleotides agree with TRBD1. Germline V gene data show CDR1 as SGHAT and CDR2 as FQNNGV. The CDR3 has 15 residues. With 4 bases clipped from V and 4 bases from J, the junction kept 8 bases outside the gene matches. Written as DNA, the CDR3 is TGTGCCAGCAGCTCCGGACAGGGCGGAATAGAGACCCAGTACTTC. Translation: CASSSGQGGIETQYF. The full variable domain, completed using reference TRBV11-2 and TRBJ2-5, is EAGVAQSPRYKIIEKRQSVAFWCNPISGHATLYWYQQILGQGPKLLIQFQNNGVVDDSQLPKDRFSAERLKGVDSTLKIQPAKLEDSAVYLCASSSGQGGIETQYFGPGTRLLVL.

CDR3 coding DNA: TGTGCCAGCAGCCCAGGACTAGCGGGTACCTACGAGCAGTACTTC. It encodes CASSPGLAGTYEQYF. J is TRBJ2-7 and V is TRBV7-6; 11 nucleotides agree with TRBD2. The germline CDR1 and CDR2 sequences are SGHVS and FNYEAQ. This CDR3 region has 15 residues. After removal of 5 bases from V and 2 bases from J, the junction contained 5 bases not matched to a gene.

The chain is built from TRBV4-1 and TRBJ2-1; 7 bases align to TRBD2. CDR3 length: 17 amino acids. V was pared by 2 bases and J by 2 bases, with 9 bases of the junction left unmatched. The germline CDR1 and CDR2 sequences are MGHRA and YSYEKL. The CDR3 is CASSQRPPSGPYNEQFF. The CDR3, as DNA: TGCGCCAGCAGCCAAAGGCCCCCTAGCGGCCCCTACAATGAGCAGTTCTTC.

The chain couples TRBV6-5 to TRBJ2-7, with D possibly TRBD1 on 6 matching bases. V shed 2 bases and J shed 3 bases, with 8 bases lying between them. Germline V gene data show CDR1 as MNHEY and CDR2 as SVGAGI. The CDR3 extends over 13 amino acids. The CDR3 coding sequence is TGTGCCAGCAGTTACGGACAGTTCTACGAGCAGTACTTC. Protein product: CASSYGQFYEQYF.

The J gene is TRBJ2-7, the V gene TRBV4-1; the match to TRBD2 covers 8 bases. CDR1 and CDR2 (germline): MGHRA, YSYEKL. J was trimmed by 2 bases and V by 2 bases; bases with no gene match: 8. This CDR3 is 16 amino acids long. The CDR3 protein is CASSQSFGTSAYEQYF. The CDR3 nucleotides are TGCGCCAGCAGCCAAAGTTTCGGGACTAGTGCCTACGAGCAGTACTTC.

The V gene is TRBV11-3, the J gene TRBJ1-1, with D possibly TRBD1 on 5 matching bases. Trimming cost V 0 bases and J 3 bases, with 5 bases left between them. The CDR3 extends over 13 amino acids. In germline, CDR1 is SGHNT, CDR2 YENEEA. In nucleotides, the CDR3 is TGTGCCAGCAGCTTAGACAGGGACACTGAAGCTTTCTTT. Its translation is CASSLDRDTEAFF.

This chain links TRBV27 with TRBJ2-5, with TRBD2 identical over 11 bases. Germline CDR1 and CDR2: MNHEY and SMNVEV (reference sequence). With 5 bases clipped from V and 1 base from J, the junction kept 3 bases outside the gene matches. This CDR3 is built from 15 residues. The CDR3 DNA reads TGTGCCAGCAGTCCGGGACTAGCGGTCCAAGAGACCCAGTACTTC. Its translation: CASSPGLAVQETQYF.

The chain recombines TRBV28 with TRBJ2-7, with 11 nucleotides matching TRBD2. The germline gives CDR1 MDHEN, CDR2 SYDVKM. CDR3 length: 15 residues. V dropped 3 bases and J dropped 3; count of bases not matched to a gene: 4. The CDR3 sequence is CASSFIAGGHYEQYF. The DNA of the CDR3 is TGTGCCAGCAGTTTTATAGCGGGAGGGCACTACGAGCAGTACTTC.

This rearrangement joins TRBV2 to TRBJ1-1, with D unclear. In germline, CDR1 is SNHLY, CDR2 FYNNEI. V was cut by 2 bases and J by 2 bases, with 3 bases left in between. This CDR3 spans 12 amino acids. The CDR3 sequence: CASSEINTEAFF. The CDR3 DNA follows: TGTGCCAGCAGTGAAATCAACACTGAAGCTTTCTTT.

This clone is a singleton in its sample. The chain employs TRBV2 and TRBJ2-5, with a tentative D call TRBD2 (5 bases). From germline, CDR1 is SNHLY and CDR2 FYNNEI. The length of the CDR3 is 12 residues. The V end lost 10 bases, the J end lost 4 bases, and 13 bases lay between the germline ends. The CDR3 DNA sequence: TGTGCCACAGAGGAGGTAGGAGAGACCCAGTACTTC. Translated: CATEEVGETQYF.

This chain connects TRBV10-2 to TRBJ1-5, with D perhaps matching TRBD1 (6 bases). Germline CDR1 WSHSY, CDR2 SAAADI. The CDR3 runs 16 residues. Trimming left V 5 bases short and J 3 bases short, with 17 bases between. DNA for the CDR3: TGCGCCAGCAGTACCCCTCAGGGGCCCCTCAATCAGCCCCAGCATTTT. Translation gives CASSTPQGPLNQPQHF.